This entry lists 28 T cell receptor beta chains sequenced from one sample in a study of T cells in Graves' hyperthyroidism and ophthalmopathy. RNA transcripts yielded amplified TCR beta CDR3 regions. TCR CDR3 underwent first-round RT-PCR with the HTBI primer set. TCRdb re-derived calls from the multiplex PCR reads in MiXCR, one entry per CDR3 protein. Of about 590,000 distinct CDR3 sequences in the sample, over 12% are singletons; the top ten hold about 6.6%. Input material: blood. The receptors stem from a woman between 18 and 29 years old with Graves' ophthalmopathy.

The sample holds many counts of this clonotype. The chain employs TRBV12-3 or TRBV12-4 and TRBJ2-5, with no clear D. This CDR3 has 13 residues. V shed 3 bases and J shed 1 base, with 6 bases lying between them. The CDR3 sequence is CASSFIAQETQYF. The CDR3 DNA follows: TGTGCCAGCAGTTTTATCGCCCAAGAGACCCAGTACTTC.

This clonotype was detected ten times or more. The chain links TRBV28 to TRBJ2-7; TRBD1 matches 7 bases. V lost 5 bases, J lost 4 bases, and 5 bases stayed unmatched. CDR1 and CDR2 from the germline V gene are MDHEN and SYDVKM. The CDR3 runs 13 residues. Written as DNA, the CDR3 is TGTGCCAGCAGTACTTACAGGGGTTACGAGCAGTACTTC. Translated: CASSTYRGYEQYF.

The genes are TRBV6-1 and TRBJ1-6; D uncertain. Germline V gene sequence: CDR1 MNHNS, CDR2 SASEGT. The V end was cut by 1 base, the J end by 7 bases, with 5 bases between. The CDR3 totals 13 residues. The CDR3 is CASSEVMNSPLHF. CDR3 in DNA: TGTGCCAGCAGTGAAGTCATGAATTCACCCCTCCACTTT.

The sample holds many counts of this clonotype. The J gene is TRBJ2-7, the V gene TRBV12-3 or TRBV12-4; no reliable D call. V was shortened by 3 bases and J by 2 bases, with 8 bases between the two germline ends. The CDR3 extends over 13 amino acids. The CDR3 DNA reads TGTGCCAGCAGTTTCCACCGGGCCTACGAGCAGTACTTC. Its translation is CASSFHRAYEQYF.

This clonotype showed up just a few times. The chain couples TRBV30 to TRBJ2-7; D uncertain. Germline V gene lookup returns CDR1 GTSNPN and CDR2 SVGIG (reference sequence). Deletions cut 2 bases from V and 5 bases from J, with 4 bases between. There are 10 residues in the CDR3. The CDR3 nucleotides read TGTGCCTGGAGTTACCACGAGCAGTACTTC. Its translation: CAWSYHEQYF.

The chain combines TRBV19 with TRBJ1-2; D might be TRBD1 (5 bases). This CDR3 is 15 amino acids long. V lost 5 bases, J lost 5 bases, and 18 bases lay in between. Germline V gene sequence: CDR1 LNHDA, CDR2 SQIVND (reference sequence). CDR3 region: CASSSPGTQVYGYTF. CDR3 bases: TGTGCCAGTAGTTCCCCCGGGACGCAGGTTTATGGCTACACCTTC.

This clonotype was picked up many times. The CDR3 DNA reads TGTGCCAGCAGTTTGAGGTTATCCTACGAGCAGTACTTC. Translated: CASSLRLSYEQYF. This chain uses TRBV12-3 or TRBV12-4 with TRBJ2-7; the D is unclear. The CDR3 contains 13 residues. The germline V and J ends were trimmed by 3 bases and 1 base, with 7 bases remaining between them.

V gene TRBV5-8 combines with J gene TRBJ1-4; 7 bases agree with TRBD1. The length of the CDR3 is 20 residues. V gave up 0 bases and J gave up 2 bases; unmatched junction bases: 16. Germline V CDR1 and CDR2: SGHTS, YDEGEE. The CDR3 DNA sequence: TGTGCCAGCAGCTTGGCCCATAGAAAGGACAGGCCGGACACTAATGAAAAACTGTTTTTT. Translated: CASSLAHRKDRPDTNEKLFF. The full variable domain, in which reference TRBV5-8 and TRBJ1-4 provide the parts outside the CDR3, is EAGVTQSPTHLIKTRGQQATLRCSPISGHTSVYWYQQALGLGLQFLLWYDEGEERNRGNFPPRFSGRQFPNYSSELNVNALELEDSALYLCASSLAHRKDRPDTNEKLFFGSGTQLSVL.

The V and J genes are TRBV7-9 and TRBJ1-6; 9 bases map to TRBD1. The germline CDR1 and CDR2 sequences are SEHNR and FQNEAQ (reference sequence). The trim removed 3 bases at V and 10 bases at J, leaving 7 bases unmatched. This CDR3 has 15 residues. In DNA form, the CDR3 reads TGTGCCAGCAGCTTGTGGGACAGGGCTGACTCACCCCTCCACTTT. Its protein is CASSLWDRADSPLHF. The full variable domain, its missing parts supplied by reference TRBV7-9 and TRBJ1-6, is DTGVSQNPRHKITKRGQNVTFRCDPISEHNRLYWYRQTLGQGPEFLTYFQNEAQLEKSRLLSDRFSAERPKGSFSTLEIQRTEQGDSAMYLCASSLWDRADSPLHFGNGTRLTVT.

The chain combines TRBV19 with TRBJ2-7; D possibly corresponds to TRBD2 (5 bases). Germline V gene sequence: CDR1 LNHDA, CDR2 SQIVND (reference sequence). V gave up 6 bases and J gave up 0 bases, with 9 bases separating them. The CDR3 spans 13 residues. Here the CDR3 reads CASRAGSSYEQYF. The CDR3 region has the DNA TGTGCCAGTAGGGCGGGTAGCTCCTACGAGCAGTACTTC.

CDR3 bases: TGTGCCAGCTCCATACTACGTGGGAACACTGAAGCTTTCTTT. Its protein is CASSILRGNTEAFF. J is TRBJ1-1 and V is TRBV6-1; D uncertain. CDR1 is MNHNS and CDR2 is SASEGT in the germline V gene. V lost 8 bases, J lost 1 base, and 14 bases lay in between. The CDR3 runs to 14 residues.

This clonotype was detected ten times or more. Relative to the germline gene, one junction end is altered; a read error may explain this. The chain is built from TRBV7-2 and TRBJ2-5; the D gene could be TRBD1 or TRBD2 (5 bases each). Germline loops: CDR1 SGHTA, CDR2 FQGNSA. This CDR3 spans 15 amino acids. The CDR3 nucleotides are TGTGCCAGCAGCTTAGCGTTTTCCGGGATCGGGACCCAGCACTTC. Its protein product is CASSLAFSGIGTQHF. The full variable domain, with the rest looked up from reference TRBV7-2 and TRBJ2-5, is GAGVSQSPSNKVTEKGKDVELRCDPISGHTALYWYRQSLGQGLEFLIYFQGNSAPDKSGLPSDRFSAERTGGSVSTLTIQRTQQEDSAVYLCASSLAFSGIGTQHFGPGTRLLVL.

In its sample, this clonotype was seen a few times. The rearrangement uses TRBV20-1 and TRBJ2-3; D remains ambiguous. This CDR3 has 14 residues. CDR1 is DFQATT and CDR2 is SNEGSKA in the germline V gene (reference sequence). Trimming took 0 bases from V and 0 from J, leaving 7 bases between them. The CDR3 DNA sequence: TGCAGTGCTAGAGATGTCGAAAGCACAGATACGCAGTATTTT. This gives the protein CSARDVESTDTQYF.

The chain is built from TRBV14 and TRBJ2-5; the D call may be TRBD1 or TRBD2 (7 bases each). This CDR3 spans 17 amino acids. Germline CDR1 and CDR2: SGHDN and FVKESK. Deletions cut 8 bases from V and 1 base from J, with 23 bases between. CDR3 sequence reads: CASVGGRQGGLQETQYF. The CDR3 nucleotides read TGTGCCAGCGTGGGTGGACGGCAGGGGGGGCTCCAAGAGACCCAGTACTTC.

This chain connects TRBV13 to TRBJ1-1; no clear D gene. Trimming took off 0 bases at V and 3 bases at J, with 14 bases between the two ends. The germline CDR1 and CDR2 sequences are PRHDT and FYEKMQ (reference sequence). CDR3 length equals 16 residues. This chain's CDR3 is CASSLGLGREDTEAFF. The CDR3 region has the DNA TGTGCCAGCAGCTTAGGCCTGGGAAGGGAGGACACTGAAGCTTTCTTT.

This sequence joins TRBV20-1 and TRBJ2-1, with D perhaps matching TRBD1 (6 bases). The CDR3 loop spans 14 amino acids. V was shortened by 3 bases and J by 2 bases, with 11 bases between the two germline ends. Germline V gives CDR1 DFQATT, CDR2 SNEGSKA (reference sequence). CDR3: CSASSGTTYNEQFF. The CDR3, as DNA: TGCAGTGCTAGTTCCGGGACAACCTACAATGAGCAGTTCTTC.

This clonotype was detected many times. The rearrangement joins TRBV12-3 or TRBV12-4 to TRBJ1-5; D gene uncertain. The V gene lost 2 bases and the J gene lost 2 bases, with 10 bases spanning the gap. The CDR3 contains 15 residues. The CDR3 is CASSLSLAGNQPQHF. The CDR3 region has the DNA TGTGCCAGCAGTTTAAGCCTAGCTGGCAATCAGCCCCAGCATTTT.

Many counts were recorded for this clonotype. The CDR3 loop is CASSFSRWGTGELFF. The CDR3 DNA sequence: TGTGCCAGCAGTTTCTCCCGTTGGGGCACCGGGGAGCTGTTTTTT. The V call is TRBV28, the J call TRBJ2-2; D unresolved. The CDR3 spans 15 residues. Germline V gene lookup returns CDR1 MDHEN and CDR2 SYDVKM. The V end was cut by 3 bases, the J end by 4 bases, with 12 bases between.

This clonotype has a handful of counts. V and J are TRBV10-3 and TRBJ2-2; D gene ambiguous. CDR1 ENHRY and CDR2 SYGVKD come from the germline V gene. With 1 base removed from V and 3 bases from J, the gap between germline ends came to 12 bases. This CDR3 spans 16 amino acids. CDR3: CAISEFNWGYTGELFF. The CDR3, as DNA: TGTGCCATCAGTGAGTTTAATTGGGGTTACACCGGGGAGCTGTTTTTT.

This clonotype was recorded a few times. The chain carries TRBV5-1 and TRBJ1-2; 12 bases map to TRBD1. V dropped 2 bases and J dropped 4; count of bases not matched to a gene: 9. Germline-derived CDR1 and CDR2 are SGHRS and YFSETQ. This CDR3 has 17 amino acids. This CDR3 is CASSLWPGQGAGYGYTF. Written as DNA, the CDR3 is TGCGCCAGCAGCTTATGGCCGGGACAGGGGGCCGGCTATGGCTACACCTTC. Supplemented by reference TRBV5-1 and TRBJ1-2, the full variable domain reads KAGVTQTPRYLIKTRGQQVTLSCSPISGHRSVSWYQQTPGQGLQFLFEYFSETQRNKGNFPGRFSGRQFSNSRSEMNVSTLELGDSALYLCASSLWPGQGAGYGYTFGSGTRLTVV.

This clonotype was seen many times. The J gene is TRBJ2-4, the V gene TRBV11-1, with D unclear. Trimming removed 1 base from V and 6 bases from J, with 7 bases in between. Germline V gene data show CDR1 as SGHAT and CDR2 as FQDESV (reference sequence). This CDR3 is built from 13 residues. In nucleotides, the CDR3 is TGTGCCAGCAGCTTAGAACAGACAAACATTCAGTACTTC. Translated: CASSLEQTNIQYF.

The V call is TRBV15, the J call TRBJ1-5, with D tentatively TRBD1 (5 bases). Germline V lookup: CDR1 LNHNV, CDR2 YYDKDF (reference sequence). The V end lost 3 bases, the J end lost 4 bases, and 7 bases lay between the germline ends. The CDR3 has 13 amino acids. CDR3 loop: CATSRTVNQPQHF. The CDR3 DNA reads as TGTGCCACCAGCAGGACAGTTAATCAGCCCCAGCATTTT. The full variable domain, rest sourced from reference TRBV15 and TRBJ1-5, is DAMVIQNPRYQVTQFGKPVTLSCSQTLNHNVMYWYQQKSSQAPKLLFHYYDKDFNNEADTPDNFQSRRPNTSFCFLDIRSPGLGDTAMYLCATSRTVNQPQHFGDGTRLSIL.

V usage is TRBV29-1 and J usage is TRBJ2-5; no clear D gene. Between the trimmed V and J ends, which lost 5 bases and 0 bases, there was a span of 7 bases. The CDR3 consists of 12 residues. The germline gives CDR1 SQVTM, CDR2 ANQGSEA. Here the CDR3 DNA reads TGCAGCGTTTGTAGGGACCAAGAGACCCAGTACTTC. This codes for CSVCRDQETQYF. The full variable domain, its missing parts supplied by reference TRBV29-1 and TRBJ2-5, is SAVISQKPSRDICQRGTSLTIQCQVDSQVTMMFWYRQQPGQSLTLIATANQGSEATYESGFVIDKFPISRPNLTFSTLTVSNMSPEDSSIYLCSVCRDQETQYFGPGTRLLVL.

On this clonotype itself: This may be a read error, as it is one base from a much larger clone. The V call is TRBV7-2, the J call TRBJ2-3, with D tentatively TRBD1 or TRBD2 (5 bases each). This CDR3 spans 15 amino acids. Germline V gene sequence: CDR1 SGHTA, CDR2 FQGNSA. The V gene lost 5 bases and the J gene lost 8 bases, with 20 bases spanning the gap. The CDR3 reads CASSPKGSSAGTQYF. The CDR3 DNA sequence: TGTGCCAGCAGCCCAAAGGGGAGCTCTGCAGGTACGCAGTATTTT. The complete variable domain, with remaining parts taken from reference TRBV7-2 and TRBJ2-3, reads GAGVSQSPSNKVTEKGKDVELRCDPISGHTALYWYRQSLGQGLEFLIYFQGNSAPDKSGLPSDRFSAERTGGSVSTLTIQRTQQEDSAVYLCASSPKGSSAGTQYFGPGTRLTVL.

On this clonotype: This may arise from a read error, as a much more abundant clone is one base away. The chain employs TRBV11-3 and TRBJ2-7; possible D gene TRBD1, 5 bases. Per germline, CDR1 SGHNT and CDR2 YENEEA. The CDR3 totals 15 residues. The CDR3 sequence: CANSVDSGVSYEQYF. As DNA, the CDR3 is TGTGCCAACAGCGTCGACAGTGGAGTCTCCTACGAGCAGTACTTC.

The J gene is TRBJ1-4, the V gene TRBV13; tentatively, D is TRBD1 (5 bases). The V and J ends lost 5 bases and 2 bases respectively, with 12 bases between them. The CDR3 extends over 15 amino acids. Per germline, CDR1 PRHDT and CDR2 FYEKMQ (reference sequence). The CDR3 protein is CASSPRGGTNEKLFF. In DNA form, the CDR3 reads TGTGCCAGCAGCCCCCGGGGGGGGACTAATGAAAAACTGTTTTTT.

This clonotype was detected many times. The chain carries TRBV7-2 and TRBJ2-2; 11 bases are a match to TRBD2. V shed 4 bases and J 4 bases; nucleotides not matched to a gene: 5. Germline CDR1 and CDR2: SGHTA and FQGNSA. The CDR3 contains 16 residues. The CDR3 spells CASSSGLAAFTGELFF. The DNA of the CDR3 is TGTGCCAGCAGCTCGGGACTAGCGGCCTTCACCGGGGAGCTGTTTTTT.

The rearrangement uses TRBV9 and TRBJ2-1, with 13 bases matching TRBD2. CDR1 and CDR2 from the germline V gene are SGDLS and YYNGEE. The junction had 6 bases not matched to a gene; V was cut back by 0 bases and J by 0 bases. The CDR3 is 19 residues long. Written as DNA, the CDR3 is TGTGCCAGCAGCGTAGAGGGACTAGCGGGACCTAGCTCCTACAATGAGCAGTTCTTC. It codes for CASSVEGLAGPSSYNEQFF.